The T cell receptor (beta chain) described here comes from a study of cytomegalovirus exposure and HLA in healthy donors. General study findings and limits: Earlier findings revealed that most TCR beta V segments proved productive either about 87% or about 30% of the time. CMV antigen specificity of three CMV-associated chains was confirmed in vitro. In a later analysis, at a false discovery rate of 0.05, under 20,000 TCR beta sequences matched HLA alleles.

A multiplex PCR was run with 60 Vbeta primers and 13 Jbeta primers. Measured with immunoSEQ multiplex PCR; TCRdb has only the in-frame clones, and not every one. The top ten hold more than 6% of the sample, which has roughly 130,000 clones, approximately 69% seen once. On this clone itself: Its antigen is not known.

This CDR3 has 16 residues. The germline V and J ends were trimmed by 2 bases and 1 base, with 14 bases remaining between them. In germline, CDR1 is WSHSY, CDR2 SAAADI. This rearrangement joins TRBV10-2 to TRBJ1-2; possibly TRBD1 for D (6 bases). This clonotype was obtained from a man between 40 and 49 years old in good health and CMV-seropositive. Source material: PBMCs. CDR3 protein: CASSEATTGDNYGYTF. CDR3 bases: TGCGCCAGCAGTGAGGCCACGACAGGAGATAACTATGGCTACACCTTC.